This T cell receptor (beta chain) was identified during a study of vaccination effects on CD4 cells after COVID-19. Profiling relied on immunoSEQ multiplex PCR, and the TCRdb table lists in-frame clones only, not all of them. The data show about 66,000 clones, under 80% seen once. Details on this clone: As yet, its antigen is unknown.

Germline values: CDR1 KGHDR, CDR2 SFDVKD. V was clipped by 5 bases and J by 7 bases; unmatched bases: 5. The CDR3 runs to 15 residues. Expansion with viral peptide pools was applied to antigen-specific CD4+ T cells by the ViraFEST assay prior to sequencing. After less than 11 days in culture, the CD4+ T cells were isolated. Participants got two doses of BNT162b2 or mRNA-1273 vaccine. The vaccine recipients had no prior SARS-CoV-2 infection, with negative nucleocapsid antibodies. Days 3 and 7 were when half the medium was replaced with IL-2 medium. This TCR derives from a human donor who received a COVID-19 vaccine. Sequenced here: CD4+ T cells from PBMCs cultured with HCoV-OC43 spike peptides, sampled after COVID-19 vaccination. Subset: HCoV-OC43 spike overlapping peptide pool stimulation. This rearrangement joins TRBV24-1 to TRBJ2-1; 12 bases are a match to TRBD2. DNA of the CDR3: TGTGCCACCAGTGGACCCGGGACTAGCGGGAATGAGCAGTTCTTC. It specifies CATSGPGTSGNEQFF.